The 21 T cell receptor beta chains below were found in one sample sequenced in a study of T cell repertoires in cytomegalovirus infection. TCRdb recomputed calls from the reads with MiXCR, one row per CDR3 protein. The data contain some 310,000 distinct CDR3 sequences, more than 20% of them singletons. These receptors' targets are unknown. The source was cultured PBMCs, collected from culture after CMV antigen stimulation. These receptors all come from a human donor in good health (CMV status not recorded). Some clones in this sample may be carry-over from other donors' samples.

This clonotype was detected a few times. The rearrangement joins TRBV7-3 to TRBJ2-1, with a weak D call TRBD1 (5 bases). The CDR3 sequence is 15 residues long. Per germline, CDR1 SGHTA and CDR2 FQGTGA. V was pared by 3 bases and J by 1 base, with 10 bases between. CDR3 region: CASSFQGRSYNEQFF. The CDR3 nucleotides read TGTGCCAGCAGCTTTCAGGGTCGTTCCTACAATGAGCAGTTCTTC.

Here the CDR3 reads CAWTTAQDTEAFF. The CDR3 DNA reads TGTGCCTGGACGACAGCCCAGGACACTGAAGCTTTCTTT. The rearrangement uses TRBV30 and TRBJ1-1, with D maybe TRBD1 (5 bases). Trimming removed 4 bases at V and 3 bases at J, with 12 bases between. The germline gives CDR1 GTSNPN, CDR2 SVGIG (reference sequence). The CDR3 totals 13 residues. Drawing the rest from reference TRBV30 and TRBJ1-1, the complete variable domain is SQTIHQWPATLVQPVGSPLSLECTVEGTSNPNLYWYRQAAGRGLQLLFYSVGIGQISSEVPQNLSASRPQDRQFILSSKKLLLSDSGFYLCAWTTAQDTEAFFGQGTRLTVV.

The V call is TRBV6-2 or TRBV6-3, the J call TRBJ2-1; TRBD2 aligns across 10 bases. CDR3 size: 14 residues. V was pared by 5 bases and J by 7 bases, with 5 bases of the junction left unmatched. The V gene's germline CDR1 is MNHEY and CDR2 SVGEGT. CDR3 in DNA: TGTGCCAGCAGTCCCCTGACTAGCGGGAATGAGCAGTTCTTC. As protein: CASSPLTSGNEQFF.

This clonotype was recorded many times. The rearrangement uses TRBV7-9 and TRBJ1-6; tentative D call: TRBD1 (6 bases). The CDR3 loop spans 16 amino acids. Trimming removed 5 bases at V and 1 base at J, with 12 bases between. Germline V gene lookup returns CDR1 SEHNR and CDR2 FQNEAQ (reference sequence). The CDR3, as DNA: TGTGCCAGCAGCACCCAGAGGGGGTCCTATAATTCACCCCTCCACTTT. Translating it yields CASSTQRGSYNSPLHF.

This clonotype showed up just a few times. The J gene is TRBJ2-1, the V gene TRBV24-1; 14 bases fit TRBD2. From germline, CDR1 is KGHDR and CDR2 SFDVKD. The CDR3 spans 16 residues. Trimming cost V 5 bases and J 9 bases; bases outside gene matches: 8. The CDR3 spells CATSARGLAGVGEQFF. CDR3 in DNA: TGTGCCACCAGTGCCCGGGGACTAGCGGGAGTGGGTGAGCAGTTCTTC.

This clonotype has more than one count but fewer than ten. The chain recombines TRBV15 with TRBJ2-4; D possibly uses TRBD1 or TRBD2 (5 bases each). V lost 3 bases, J lost 4 bases, and 16 bases lay in between. There are 16 residues in the CDR3. The germline V gene has CDR1 LNHNV and CDR2 YYDKDF (reference sequence). Here the CDR3 reads CATSREVRDGKNIQYF. The DNA of the CDR3 is TGTGCCACCAGCAGGGAAGTCCGGGACGGGAAAAACATTCAGTACTTC.

The chain is built from TRBV20-1 and TRBJ2-5; 12 nucleotides agree with TRBD2. CDR1 is DFQATT and CDR2 is SNEGSKA in the germline V gene (reference sequence). Trimming at V came to 5 bases and at J to 4 bases, leaving 14 bases not matched to a gene. The CDR3 length is 17 residues. This CDR3 reads CSAGLAGGLLSGETQYF. The CDR3 bases are TGCAGTGCTGGCCTAGCGGGAGGGCTATTATCCGGAGAGACCCAGTACTTC.

The V and J genes are TRBV29-1 and TRBJ1-1; 9 bases are shared with TRBD1. Germline CDR1 is SQVTM and CDR2 is ANQGSEA. CDR3 length equals 15 residues. Germline trimming cut 7 bases from V and 2 bases from J; bases unmatched to any gene: 11. The CDR3 protein is CSAKGQGTANTEAFF. In nucleotides, the CDR3 is TGCAGCGCTAAAGGACAGGGGACTGCTAACACTGAAGCTTTCTTT.

This clonotype was recorded a few times. J is TRBJ1-4 and V is TRBV6-6; 8 bases match TRBD1. Germline V gives CDR1 MNHNY, CDR2 SVGAGI (reference sequence). J lost 4 bases, V lost 6 bases, and 4 bases had no gene match. This CDR3 spans 14 amino acids. CDR3 region: CASRHRGNNEKLFF. DNA for the CDR3: TGTGCCAGCAGACACAGGGGGAATAATGAAAAACTGTTTTTT.

The chain is built from TRBV2 and TRBJ1-1; 9 nucleotides agree with TRBD1. V lost 9 bases and J lost 3; bases outside the gene matches: 14. The germline CDR1 and CDR2 sequences are SNHLY and FYNNEI. The CDR3 is made up of 16 amino acids. CDR3 sequence reads: CARRTGTGIGDTEAFF. CDR3 coding DNA: TGTGCCAGACGCACGGGGACAGGGATAGGGGACACTGAAGCTTTCTTT.

The rearrangement links TRBV20-1 to TRBJ2-7; D possibly matches TRBD1 or TRBD2 (5 bases each). The CDR3 spans 16 residues. Germline V gene sequence: CDR1 DFQATT, CDR2 SNEGSKA (reference sequence). V lost 3 bases, J lost 4 bases, and 22 bases lay in between. In DNA, the CDR3 is TGCAGTGCTAGGGGACCGGAGAGCGCCAGCGTGTACGAGCAGTACTTC. It encodes CSARGPESASVYEQYF.

This clonotype was observed at least ten times. V and J are TRBV7-3 and TRBJ2-1; no clear D gene. The CDR3 has 15 amino acids. Between the trimmed V and J ends, which lost 5 bases and 9 bases, there was a span of 20 bases. Germline loops: CDR1 SGHTA, CDR2 FQGTGA. CDR3 in amino acids: CASSPNLVAQSEQFF. In DNA, the CDR3 is TGTGCCAGCAGCCCTAATTTAGTGGCCCAATCTGAGCAGTTCTTC.

This clonotype was found once. The CDR3 DNA reads TGTGCCAGCAGGCGAGAAGGACAGGGGCATGTCGGATTGGATACGCAGTATTTT. This codes for CASRREGQGHVGLDTQYF. The genes are TRBV6-2 or TRBV6-3 and TRBJ2-3; TRBD1 agrees at 9 bases. Germline V gene sequence: CDR1 MNHEY, CDR2 SVGEGT. The CDR3 is 18 residues long. Germline trimming cut 6 bases from V and 6 bases from J; bases unmatched to any gene: 19.

This chain connects TRBV4-3 to TRBJ2-7; the D gene is possibly TRBD2 (5 bases). The CDR3 is 14 residues long. Germline CDR1 and CDR2: LGHNA and YSLEER. With 9 bases removed from V and 3 bases from J, the gap between germline ends came to 18 bases. CDR3 sequence: CASSMLLGDYEQYV. For the CDR3, the DNA is TGCGCCAGTTCGATGTTACTGGGAGACTACGAGCAGTACGTC.

This clonotype came up once. The V gene is TRBV20-1, the J gene TRBJ2-3, with 7 nucleotides matching TRBD2. V lost 0 bases and J lost 4; bases outside the gene matches: 7. Germline assignment: CDR1 DFQATT and CDR2 SNEGSKA (reference sequence). The CDR3 runs 15 residues. CDR3 residues: CSARDHGRLADTQYF. The CDR3, as DNA: TGCAGTGCTAGAGACCACGGGAGGTTGGCAGATACGCAGTATTTT.

This clonotype was seen more than once but under ten times. CDR3: CASSQGASGTSGRLYNEQFF. The DNA for the CDR3 is TGCGCCAGCAGCCAAGGGGCTTCCGGGACTAGCGGGAGATTATACAATGAGCAGTTCTTC. This chain links TRBV4-1 with TRBJ2-1; 14 bases match TRBD2. Germline values: CDR1 MGHRA, CDR2 YSYEKL. The CDR3 loop spans 20 amino acids. Unmatched junction bases numbered 12, after V lost 1 base and J lost 4 bases.

V is TRBV29-1 and J is TRBJ2-5, with 13 bases matching TRBD2. The CDR3 is 16 residues long. Germline loops: CDR1 SQVTM, CDR2 ANQGSEA. J was trimmed by 2 bases and V by 4 bases; bases with no gene match: 7. CDR3 in amino acids: CSVGLGTSGTQETQYF. The CDR3 DNA reads TGCAGCGTTGGTCTGGGGACTAGCGGGACACAAGAGACCCAGTACTTC.

This clonotype was seen at least ten times. This chain uses TRBV7-2 with TRBJ1-5, with D unclear. The CDR3 spans 14 residues. The germline V and J ends were trimmed by 5 bases and 7 bases, with 15 bases remaining between them. The germline V gene has CDR1 SGHTA and CDR2 FQGNSA. CDR3 sequence: CASSPGWGAQPQHF. Written as DNA, the CDR3 is TGTGCCAGCAGCCCGGGCTGGGGTGCCCAGCCCCAGCATTTT.

This clonotype occurred a few times. The V and J genes are TRBV4-3 and TRBJ2-7, with TRBD2 identical over 8 bases. Germline CDR1 and CDR2: LGHNA and YSLEER. The ends lost 7 bases at V and 0 bases at J; junction bases unmatched: 17. This CDR3 has 18 residues. CDR3 amino acids: CASTRGGQFETSSYEQYV. The DNA for the CDR3 is TGCGCCAGCACCCGGGGGGGGCAGTTTGAAACCAGCTCCTACGAGCAGTACGTC.

The rearrangement links TRBV7-2 to TRBJ2-1; 10 nucleotides match TRBD2. V shed 1 base and J 6 bases; nucleotides not matched to a gene: 3. CDR1 and CDR2 (germline): SGHTA, FQGNSA. CDR3 length: 15 residues. CDR3: CASSLVAGGFNEQFF. The CDR3 nucleotides read TGTGCCAGCAGCTTAGTAGCGGGAGGTTTCAATGAGCAGTTCTTC. Drawing the rest from reference TRBV7-2 and TRBJ2-1, the complete variable domain is GAGVSQSPSNKVTEKGKDVELRCDPISGHTALYWYRQSLGQGLEFLIYFQGNSAPDKSGLPSDRFSAERTGGSVSTLTIQRTQQEDSAVYLCASSLVAGGFNEQFFGPGTRLTVL.

This clonotype has just a few counts. The CDR3: CASSGGRRRQETQYF. In DNA, the CDR3 is TGTGCCAGCAGCGGGGGACGACGCCGGCAAGAGACCCAGTACTTC. The V call is TRBV5-6, the J call TRBJ2-5; the D gene could be TRBD1 or TRBD2 (5 bases each). This CDR3 region has 15 residues. The V end lost 4 bases, the J end lost 2 bases, and 15 bases lay between the germline ends. Per the germline V gene, CDR1 is SGHDT and CDR2 is YYEEEE.